This TCR beta chain stems from a study of shared clonotypes between healthy human individuals. Study-level results: Clonotypes which were not shared had lower generation probabilities than clonotypes that all four donors shared. Limitation of the genetic and exposure-history diversity represented came from the few donors.

Only Caucasian adults living in Nashville, Tennessee made up the donor group. A roughly 200 ng quantity of DNA, 32,000 or so T cell genomes, went into the sorted-subset replicate PCRs. The table came from immunoSEQ multiplex PCR; TCRdb's copy has only in-frame clones and leaves some out. The sample lists approximately 1,500,000 clones; nearly 99% were seen once. To note about this clone: Its target is not known.

This TCR was sampled from a man aged 30 to 45 in good health. The specimen was naive CD4+ T cells sorted from blood. Documented subset: CD45RA+ positively selected.

CDR3 amino acids: CASSPEGLAVTGELFF. The CDR3 DNA reads TGCGCCAGCAGCCCCGAGGGACTAGCGGTGACCGGGGAGCTGTTTTTT. The V call is TRBV5-1, the J call TRBJ2-2; 11 nucleotides align to TRBD2. This CDR3 contains 16 residues. The germline V gene has CDR1 SGHRS and CDR2 YFSETQ. With 4 bases clipped from V and 5 bases from J, the junction kept 7 bases outside the gene matches.